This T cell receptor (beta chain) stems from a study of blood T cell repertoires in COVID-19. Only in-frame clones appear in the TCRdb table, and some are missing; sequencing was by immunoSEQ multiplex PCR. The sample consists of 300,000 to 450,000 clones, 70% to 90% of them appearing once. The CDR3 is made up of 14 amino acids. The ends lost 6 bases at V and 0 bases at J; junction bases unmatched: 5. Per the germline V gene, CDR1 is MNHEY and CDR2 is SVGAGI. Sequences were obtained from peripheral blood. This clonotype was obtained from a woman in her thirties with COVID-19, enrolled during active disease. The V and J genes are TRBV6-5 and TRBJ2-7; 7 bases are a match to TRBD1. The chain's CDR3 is CASSRNRGSYEQYF. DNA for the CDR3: TGTGCCAGCAGCCGTAACAGGGGCTCCTACGAGCAGTACTTC.